This TCR beta chain was captured by sequencing in a study of blood T cell repertoires in COVID-19. Profiled with immunoSEQ multiplex PCR; TCRdb holds only in-frame clones, not every one. This table holds about 260,000 clones, 91% found once. Ages ranged from roughly 18 to 100 years, with residence in 24 US areas. Cohorts were determined from participant-reported clinical history. Exposed enrollees had met someone with a PCR-confirmed or clinician-diagnosed COVID-19 case at some point within the 2 weeks before study entry. The length of the CDR3 is 12 residues. The V end lost 3 bases, the J end lost 6 bases, and 12 bases lay between the germline ends. In germline, CDR1 is GTSNPN, CDR2 SVGIG (reference sequence).

Sequences were obtained from PBMCs or T cells enriched from blood (not recorded which). This sequence originates from a man aged 40-49 years who had been exposed to COVID-19. The chain links TRBV30 to TRBJ2-7, with D possibly being TRBD1 (5 bases). CDR3 in amino acids: CAWRAGSREQYF. The CDR3, as DNA: TGTGCCTGGAGAGCAGGGTCTCGCGAGCAGTACTTC. Looking up the rest from reference TRBV30 and TRBJ2-7 gives the full variable domain: SQTIHQWPATLVQPVGSPLSLECTVEGTSNPNLYWYRQAAGRGLQLLFYSVGIGQISSEVPQNLSASRPQDRQFILSSKKLLLSDSGFYLCAWRAGSREQYFGPGTRLTVT.